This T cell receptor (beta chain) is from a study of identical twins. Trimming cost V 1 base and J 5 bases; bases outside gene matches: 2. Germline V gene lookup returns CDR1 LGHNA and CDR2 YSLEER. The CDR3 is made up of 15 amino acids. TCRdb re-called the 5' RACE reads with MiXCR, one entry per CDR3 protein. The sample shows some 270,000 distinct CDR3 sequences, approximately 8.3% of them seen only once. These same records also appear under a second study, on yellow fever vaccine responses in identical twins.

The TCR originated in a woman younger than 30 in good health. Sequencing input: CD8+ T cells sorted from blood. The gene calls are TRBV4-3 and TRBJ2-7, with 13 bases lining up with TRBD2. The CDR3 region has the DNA TGCGCCAGCAGCCAAGGGACTAGCGGGAGCAACGAGCAGTACTTC. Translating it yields CASSQGTSGSNEQYF.